This T cell receptor beta chain emerged from a study of human T cells and chemical hapten exposure. This clonotype was seen only a few times. Germline CDR1 reads MNHEY; CDR2 reads SVGAGI. V was shortened by 2 bases and J by 2 bases, with 10 bases between the two germline ends. This CDR3 has 14 residues. TCRdb reanalysed the RACE reads using MiXCR and keeps one entry per CDR3 protein. The sample comprises about 200,000 distinct CDR3 sequences, 24% of which are singletons, and 2% to 2.5% rests with the top ten. Stated time point: patch test 3, about 24 weeks after DPC sensitization. Treatment meaning: therapeutic diphenylcyclopropenone sensitization with weekly scalp DPC.

The chain carries TRBV6-5 and TRBJ2-7; TRBD2 might be the D (6 bases). The clonotype originates from a woman between 40 and 50 years old with alopecia areata. Some clones in this sample may be carry-over from other donors' samples. The sample consisted of whole blood, taken in connection with sensitization to the hapten diphenylcyclopropenone (DPC). CDR3 nucleotides: TGTGCCAGCAGTTACGGTAGCGGACCCTACGAGCAGTACTTC. It specifies CASSYGSGPYEQYF.